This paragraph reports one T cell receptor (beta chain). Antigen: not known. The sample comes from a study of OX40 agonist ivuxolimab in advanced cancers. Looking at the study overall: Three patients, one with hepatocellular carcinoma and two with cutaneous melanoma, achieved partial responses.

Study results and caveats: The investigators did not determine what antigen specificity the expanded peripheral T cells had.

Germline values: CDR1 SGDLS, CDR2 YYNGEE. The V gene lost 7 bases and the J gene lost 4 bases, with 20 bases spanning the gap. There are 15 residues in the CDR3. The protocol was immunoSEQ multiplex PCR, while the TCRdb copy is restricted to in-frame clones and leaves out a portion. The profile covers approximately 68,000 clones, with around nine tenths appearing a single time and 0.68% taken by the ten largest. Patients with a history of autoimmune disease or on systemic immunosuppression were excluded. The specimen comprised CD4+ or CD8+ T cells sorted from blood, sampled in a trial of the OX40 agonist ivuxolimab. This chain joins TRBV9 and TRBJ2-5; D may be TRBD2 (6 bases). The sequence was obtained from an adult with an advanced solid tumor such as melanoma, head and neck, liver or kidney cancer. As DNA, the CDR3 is TGTGCCAGCTCCCCTTGGGACTTAGCTCTAGAGACCCAGTACTTC. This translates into CASSPWDLALETQYF.